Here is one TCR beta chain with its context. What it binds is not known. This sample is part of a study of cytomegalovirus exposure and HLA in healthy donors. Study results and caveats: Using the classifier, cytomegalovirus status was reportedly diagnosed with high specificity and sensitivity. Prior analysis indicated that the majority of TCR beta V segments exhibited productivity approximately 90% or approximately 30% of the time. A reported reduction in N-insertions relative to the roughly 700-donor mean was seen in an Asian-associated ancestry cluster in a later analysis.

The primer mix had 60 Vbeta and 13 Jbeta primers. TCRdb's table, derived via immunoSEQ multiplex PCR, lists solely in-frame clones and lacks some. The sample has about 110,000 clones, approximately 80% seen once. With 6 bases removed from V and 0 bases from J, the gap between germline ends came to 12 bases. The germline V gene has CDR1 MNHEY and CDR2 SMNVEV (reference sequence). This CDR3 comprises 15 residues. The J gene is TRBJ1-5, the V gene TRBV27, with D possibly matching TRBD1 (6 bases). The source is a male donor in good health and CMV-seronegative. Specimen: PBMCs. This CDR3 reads CASRWGLDSNQPQHF. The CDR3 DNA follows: TGTGCCAGCAGATGGGGGCTTGATAGCAATCAGCCCCAGCATTTT.